Detailed here is one T cell receptor (beta chain). What it binds is unknown. Method: immunoSEQ multiplex PCR; TCRdb's copy keeps in-frame clones and lacks some. The top ten hold around 9% of the sample, which has 25,000 to 30,000 clones, about 77% seen once. The data are from a study of a mutant IDH1 vaccine in newly diagnosed glioma. The wider study: Eight vaccinations went to patients in weeks 1, 3, 5, 7, 11, 15, 19, 23. Patients got radiotherapy, temozolomide, or both beforehand, and most got both.

The time point is: week 5, during vaccination. Vaccine doses each comprised 300 ug of mutant IDH1 20-mer peptide, with topical imiquimod. CDR1 and CDR2 (germline): SGHVS, FNYEAQ. This CDR3 spans 19 amino acids. V was clipped by 1 base and J by 4 bases; unmatched bases: 16. This receptor was obtained from a man in his forties or fifties with glioma. The source material was PBMCs, sampled from a glioma patient whose treatment included an IDH1 peptide vaccine. The chain combines TRBV7-6 with TRBJ2-7; TRBD1 matches 10 bases. CDR3 sequence reads: CASSLGTGGHLASTYEQYF. CDR3 coding DNA: TGTGCCAGCAGCTTAGGGACAGGGGGACATCTTGCGTCTACTTACGAGCAGTACTTC.